This TCR beta chain came from a study of Ad26.COV2.S vaccination and SARS-CoV-2 variants. On the study more broadly: The COV1001 Ad26.COV2.S trial arm included the donor.

Treatment indicated: about 20 received Ad26.COV2.S at low or high dose, single or two shots; about 5 received placebo; per-sample allocation not given. All samples were drawn on day 63, counting from the first vaccine or placebo injection. In the vaccine, an Ad26 vector expressed the SARS-CoV-2 spike of the Wuhan strain. CDR3 length: 15 amino acids. V was shortened by 0 bases and J by 1 base, with 9 bases between the two germline ends. CDR1 and CDR2 (germline): KGHSH, LQKENI. Sequencing was performed with immunoSEQ multiplex PCR; in TCRdb, only in-frame clones are kept and a portion is missing. In the table there are about 330,000 clones, under 90% of which are singletons.

This TCR derives from a person between 18 and 59 years old who received the Ad26.COV2.S COVID-19 vaccine or a placebo. The gene calls are TRBV18 and TRBJ2-5, with a tentative D call TRBD1 (5 bases). The material was peripheral blood, obtained in a trial of Ad26.COV2.S vaccine versus placebo. CDR3 sequence reads: CASSPPLQGQETQYF. The CDR3 nucleotides are TGTGCCAGCTCACCACCGCTCCAGGGCCAAGAGACCCAGTACTTC.